This T cell receptor (beta chain) was observed in a study of T cells in Graves' hyperthyroidism and ophthalmopathy. This clonotype was counted at least ten times. CDR1 SNHLY and CDR2 FYNNEI come from the germline V gene. Trimming removed 1 base at V and 4 bases at J, with 14 bases between. The CDR3 extends over 16 amino acids. RNA transcripts provided the source from which TCR beta CDR3 regions were amplified. The HTBI primer set was used in a first-round RT-PCR of the TCR CDR3. In TCRdb, the multiplex PCR reads were re-called with MiXCR into one record per CDR3 protein. The repertoire holds roughly 570,000 distinct CDR3 sequences, with 46% as singletons.

Source material: peripheral blood or thyroid tissue (not recorded which). The rearrangement links TRBV2 to TRBJ1-5; D gene unclear. The TCR was taken from an adult woman with Graves' disease, either hyperthyroidism or ophthalmopathy (not recorded which). CDR3 coding DNA: TGTGCCAGCAGTGAAGGGTCCCCGGGGAGGAATCAGCCCCAGCATTTT. This translates into CASSEGSPGRNQPQHF.